This T cell receptor (beta chain) was documented in a study of T cells in Graves' hyperthyroidism and ophthalmopathy. Overall study findings and caveats: The model anticipated ophthalmopathy a median around six months pre-onset.

TCR beta CDR3 regions were amplified from RNA transcripts. During a first-round RT-PCR of the TCR CDR3, the HTBI primer set was used. One entry per CDR3 protein results from TCRdb running MiXCR on the multiplex PCR reads. The data hold approximately 400,000 distinct CDR3 sequences, with more than 15% observed a single time. Germline V gene data show CDR1 as DFQATT and CDR2 as SNEGSKA (reference sequence). Between the trimmed V and J ends, which lost 0 bases and 5 bases, there was a span of 14 bases. This CDR3 is 15 amino acids long. Exclusions: uncontrolled infection, other autoimmune disease, pregnancy, lactation. For the diagnoses, clinical symptoms, serum thyroxine and TRAb, thyroid ultrasound and orbital computed tomography were used. Note on this clonotype: Its antigen is undetermined.

Sequencing was done on a sample of blood. V and J are TRBV20-1 and TRBJ1-5; a weak D match, TRBD1 (5 bases). This clonotype was sampled from a woman between 18 and 29 years old with Graves' hyperthyroidism. DNA of the CDR3: TGCAGTGCTAGAGATCCTTCAGGGAACCATCAGCCCCAGCATTTT. Translated: CSARDPSGNHQPQHF.